Listed below are T cell receptor beta chains from one sample, sequenced in a study of T cells after yellow fever vaccination. TCRdb analysed the 5' RACE reads with MiXCR anew, one entry per CDR3 protein. The sample holds 150,000 to 200,000 distinct CDR3 sequences, approximately 11% seen once. Source: CD8+ T cells sorted from PBMCs, taken 15 days after the yellow fever booster vaccination. The source is a man aged 18-30 years who received the YFV17D yellow fever vaccine. CDR3s include the opening cysteine and the closing phenylalanine or tryptophan.

v_gene	len	j_gene	CDR3aa
TRBV5-1	14	TRBJ2-5	CASSLGQHQETQYF
TRBV10-3	14	TRBJ1-4	CAISSRGGEEKLFF
TRBV2	17	TRBJ2-7	CASKTGLAGAGSYEQYF
TRBV28	15	TRBJ2-5	CASSWDNAGEETQYF
TRBV7-9	16	TRBJ1-4	CASSQTLDRGGEKLFF
TRBV2	12	TRBJ2-1	CASVGGWNEQFF
TRBV30	12	TRBJ1-6	CAWDSYNSPLHF
TRBV3-1	15	TRBJ2-5	CASSQDGTIQETQYF
TRBV7-2	15	TRBJ1-1	CASSLAQGVNTEAFF
TRBV7-6	16	TRBJ2-1	CASSIHTGTGSYEQFF
TRBV19	12	TRBJ2-1	CASSTGANEQFF
TRBV4-3	17	TRBJ2-1	CASSQDPEDYPYNEQFF
TRBV4-1	16	TRBJ2-7	CASSQGLAGNAYEQYF
TRBV29-1	13	TRBJ2-2	CSVEGGGTGELFF
TRBV6-2/TRBV6-3	15	TRBJ2-5	CASSYGRSGEETQYF
TRBV4-1	17	TRBJ2-3	CASSQRPSESSTDTQYF
TRBV20-1	20	TRBJ1-2	CSAPGDTWYPGVPAHYGYTF
TRBV6-2/TRBV6-3	15	TRBJ2-1	CASSPGLAGGYEQFF
TRBV4-1	13	TRBJ1-1	CASSRGTYTEAFF
TRBV12-3/TRBV12-4	14	TRBJ1-6	CASRTGRFDSPLHF
TRBV7-8	13	TRBJ2-1	CASSRGGLNEQFF
TRBV10-3	12	TRBJ2-7	CAIMRGTYEQYF
TRBV4-3	16	TRBJ2-2	CASSPRGPGMTGELFF
TRBV7-9	13	TRBJ2-1	CASSQQGAGEQFF
TRBV6-6	14	TRBJ2-5	CASKNRGEGQTQYF